The TCR beta chain under discussion was sequenced for a study of CD8 T cells in Susac syndrome (dated by TCRdb to about 2019). Background on the whole study: Of the Susac syndrome patients who were sequenced, more than five had clinically active disease and fewer than ten were in clinical remission. Susac syndrome patients were therapy-naive, on corticosteroids (some also receiving IVIg), or on IVIg alone at blood withdrawal. The study used repertoire sequencing to test whether antigen drove CD8+ T cell activation and differentiation in Susac syndrome.

RNA was extracted with the RNeasy kit and roughly 0.45 to 1 ug was reverse transcribed using random hexamers. The immunoSEQ multiplex PCR assay, which covers 54 Vbeta and 13 Jbeta segments, was used to amplify TCR beta CDR3 regions. Bias from PCR amplification was corrected by using a synthetic template baseline for primer optimization and for computational correction. Per the source publication's procedure: Reads were annotated to V, D and J genes per IMGT and analyzed with immunoSEQ Analyzer, keeping only productive sequences. Clonality was computed as one minus Shannon entropy normalized by log2 of the number of productive unique sequences. For each patient and control, public and private clones were evaluated among the 100 most prevalent clones. Susac-specific clones were defined as absent from healthy and MS cohorts, around 970 published viral clones and other ImmuneACCESS disease sequences. The public reads were reprocessed in TCRdb via fastp at Q25 and MiXCR, keeping in-frame beta chains. Rows with a matching CDR3 protein are joined into one entry that keeps the most common DNA and genes. The V and J calls and clone size are TCRdb's, not the authors'. The sample table holds about 140,000 distinct CDR3 sequences, of which under 97% were seen once. The ten largest clones represent roughly 0.08% of the sample.

Results and caveats for the whole study, not just this receptor: In the CD4+ T cell repertoire of Susac syndrome patients, clonal expansion was not detected. The number of individuals in the TCR sequencing and HLA analysis was recognized as being relatively small.

Note on this clonotype: The target of this receptor is not known. Qualities for individual bases were not recorded, and no much larger clone is one base off.

Peripheral blood CD8+ and CD4+ T cells from healthy donors, Susac syndrome patients and multiple sclerosis patients were profiled by high-throughput TCR beta sequencing. Susac syndrome patients met recently defined diagnostic criteria for definite or probable disease. Bulk CD8+ and CD4+ T cells were purified by magnetic negative isolation, whereas CD8+ TEMRA cells were enriched by FACS. Blood was drawn into EDTA tubes, processed within 24 hours, and PBMCs were isolated by density gradient centrifugation. PBMCs intended for TCR sequencing were cryopreserved in liquid nitrogen and were subsequently thawed in a 37 degrees C water bath. Purity of sorted or isolated CD4+, CD8+ and CD8+ TEMRA cells was at least 90%. Sequenced input: CD4+ T cells from PBMCs. The source is a human donor with Susac syndrome.

The CDR3 here reads CASSLTQGDNQPQHF. The DNA reads TGTGCCAGCAGCTTAACGCAGGGAGATAATCAGCCCCAGCATTTT. The rearrangement combines TRBV5-6 with TRBJ1-5, with TRBD1 as a weak D call on 5 bases. CDR1 and CDR2 were assigned from the germline V gene as SGHDT and YYEEEE. V is shortened by 2 bases, J by 4 bases, and the region joining them spans 13 bases. The CDR3, cysteine through phenylalanine, is 15 amino acids long. Just CDR3 DNA is preserved here, 45 bases in frame from base 1.